These 27 T cell receptor beta chains were sequenced from one sample in a study of blood T cell repertoires in COVID-19. Some clones are missing from TCRdb's copy, which holds only in-frame ones; the method was immunoSEQ multiplex PCR. The sample has approximately 97,000 clones, around nine tenths seen once. Sequenced input: peripheral blood. The receptors here all came from a man aged 45-65 years with active COVID-19.

The chain has TRBV5-4 and TRBJ1-2, with 8 bases identical to TRBD1. The J segment lost 6 bases and the V segment lost 0 bases, leaving 10 bases of the junction unmatched. The CDR3 runs to 16 residues. Germline V gene lookup returns CDR1 SGHNT and CDR2 YYREEE (reference sequence). The CDR3 sequence is CASSLAGAGGDNGYTF. The DNA for the CDR3 is TGTGCCAGCAGCTTGGCCGGGGCAGGGGGCGATAATGGCTACACCTTC.

The J gene is TRBJ2-7, the V gene TRBV25-1, with D possibly TRBD2 on 6 matching bases. The CDR3 covers 14 residues. Trimming cost V 8 bases and J 4 bases, with 18 bases left between them. From germline, CDR1 is MGHDK and CDR2 SYGVNS. DNA of the CDR3: TGTGCCAGCCCCCGAAGGACGGACTATTACGAGCAGTACTTC. This sequence encodes CASPRRTDYYEQYF.

This chain uses TRBV6-1 with TRBJ1-2; TRBD1 matches at 9 bases. Germline V lookup: CDR1 MNHNS, CDR2 SASEGT. This CDR3 is built from 13 residues. The trim removed 7 bases at V and 6 bases at J, leaving 6 bases unmatched. The DNA of the CDR3 is TGTGCCAGCACCGGACAGGGGAGGGATGGCTACACCTTC. Its translation: CASTGQGRDGYTF.

J is TRBJ2-7 and V is TRBV7-3; 12 positions agree with TRBD1. Germline trimming cut 6 bases from V and 4 bases from J; bases unmatched to any gene: 7. This CDR3 region has 15 residues. CDR1 and CDR2 (germline): SGHTA, FQGTGA. The CDR3 here is CASSKGTGGRYEQYF. The CDR3, as DNA: TGTGCCAGCAGTAAGGGGACAGGGGGCAGATACGAGCAGTACTTC.

V usage is TRBV7-3 and J usage is TRBJ2-4; 11 nucleotides line up with TRBD2. The germline V gene has CDR1 SGHTA and CDR2 FQGTGA. The V and J ends lost 1 base and 6 bases, in that order; junction bases with no gene match: 5. The CDR3 is 16 residues long. CDR3 coding DNA: TGTGCCAGCAGCTTAAGAGGTGGACTAGCGGGAAACATTCAGTACTTC. It is translated as CASSLRGGLAGNIQYF.

The rearrangement uses TRBV2 and TRBJ2-7, with 7 positions matching TRBD1. CDR3 size: 16 residues. Germline values: CDR1 SNHLY, CDR2 FYNNEI. J gave up 1 base and V 4 bases, and 10 bases lay outside the gene matches. This CDR3 is CASSGRQGKGSYEQYF. CDR3 bases: TGTGCCAGCAGTGGACGACAGGGTAAAGGATCCTACGAGCAGTACTTC. The whole variable domain, remainder taken from reference TRBV2 and TRBJ2-7, is EPEVTQTPSHQVTQMGQEVILRCVPISNHLYFYWYRQILGQKVEFLVSFYNNEISEKSEIFDDQFSVERPDGSNFTLKIRSTKLEDSAMYFCASSGRQGKGSYEQYFGPGTRLTVT.

The chain joins TRBV5-5 to TRBJ1-4; 9 nucleotides align to TRBD1. The CDR3 extends over 16 amino acids. Germline V gives CDR1 SGHKS, CDR2 YYEKEE (reference sequence). V shed 4 bases and J 7 bases; nucleotides not matched to a gene: 11. The CDR3 region is CASSMGQGWRGEKLFF. Here the CDR3 DNA reads TGTGCCAGCAGCATGGGACAGGGATGGAGAGGTGAAAAACTGTTTTTT.

This clone appeared a few times. The chain combines TRBV5-8 with TRBJ2-6, with D possibly being TRBD1 (5 bases). Germline CDR1 and CDR2: SGHTS and YDEGEE. The V end lost 3 bases, the J end lost 3 bases, and 10 bases lay between the germline ends. This CDR3 has 15 residues. The CDR3 DNA follows: TGTGCCAGCAGCTCTCAGGGATTTGGGGCCAACGTCCTGACTTTC. Translating it yields CASSSQGFGANVLTF.

The chain is built from TRBV12-3 or TRBV12-4 and TRBJ1-2; D is ambiguous. The germline V and J ends were trimmed by 1 base and 8 bases, with 11 bases remaining between them. The CDR3 consists of 13 residues. DNA of the CDR3: TGTGCCAGCAGTTTAGATTCAGTTTCCGGCTACACCTTC. Translation: CASSLDSVSGYTF.

The V and J genes are TRBV11-3 and TRBJ1-1, with a possible D match to TRBD1 (5 bases). CDR3 size: 13 residues. Germline loops: CDR1 SGHNT, CDR2 YENEEA. V was clipped by 5 bases and J by 1 base, with 8 bases between them. The CDR3 sequence: CASSRGQNTEAFF. For the CDR3, the DNA is TGTGCCAGCAGCCGCGGACAGAACACTGAAGCTTTCTTT. Variable domain in full (rest from reference TRBV11-3 and TRBJ1-1): EAGVVQSPRYKIIEKKQPVAFWCNPISGHNTLYWYLQNLGQGPELLIRYENEEAVDDSQLPKDRFSAERLKGVDSTLKIQPAELGDSAVYLCASSRGQNTEAFFGQGTRLTVV.

This clone was counted a single time. This sample also contains other DNA sequences that code for the same CDR3. CDR3 sequence (DNA): TGTGCCAGCAGTTTTGGGAGGGCTGGAAACACCATATATTTT. It yields the protein CASSFGRAGNTIYF. The chain joins TRBV27 to TRBJ1-3; D remains unclear. Germline loops: CDR1 MNHEY, CDR2 SMNVEV (reference sequence). This CDR3 has 14 residues. Trimming cost V 3 bases and J 2 bases, with 8 bases left between them.

V and J are TRBV2 and TRBJ2-3; 8 bases agree with TRBD2. CDR1 and CDR2 from the germline V gene are SNHLY and FYNNEI. The CDR3 length is 17 residues. Trimming at V came to 6 bases and at J to 1 base, leaving 12 bases not matched to a gene. CDR3 bases: TGTGCCAGCAGGGCTCGGGGGGGAGCGGGACGCACAGATACGCAGTATTTT. This translates into CASRARGGAGRTDTQYF.

A single count supports this clone. The chain joins TRBV5-4 to TRBJ1-3; TRBD1 is a possible D gene (6 bases). Germline V CDR1 and CDR2: SGHNT, YYREEE (reference sequence). There are 15 residues in the CDR3. V lost 4 bases and J 1 base, leaving 12 bases between the germline ends. CDR3 loop: CASSIDTGSGNTIYF. DNA for the CDR3: TGTGCCAGCAGCATAGACACAGGGTCTGGAAACACCATATATTTT.

This clone turned up a few times. The chain is built from TRBV4-1 and TRBJ1-4, with 10 bases aligning to TRBD1. J gave up 7 bases and V 4 bases, and 15 bases lay outside the gene matches. Germline-derived CDR1 and CDR2 are MGHRA and YSYEKL. The CDR3 is made up of 18 amino acids. CDR3 residues: CASSRKRAQDRGPEKLFF. The CDR3 DNA reads as TGCGCCAGCAGCCGAAAGAGGGCCCAAGACAGGGGGCCTGAAAAACTGTTTTTT.

The chain links TRBV7-9 to TRBJ2-7; D not certain. CDR1 and CDR2 (germline): SEHNR, FQNEAQ (reference sequence). The CDR3 is 16 amino acids. Trimming left V 1 base short and J 2 bases short, with 15 bases between. CDR3 residues: CASSLEEIAVTYEQYF. The DNA of the CDR3 is TGTGCCAGCAGCTTAGAGGAAATCGCGGTCACCTACGAGCAGTACTTC.

In its sample, this clone was seen a few times. The chain couples TRBV3-1 (or the pseudogene TRBV3-2) to TRBJ1-2; no clear D gene. Per the germline V gene, CDR1 is LGHDT and CDR2 is YNNKEL (reference sequence). With 1 base removed from V and 5 bases from J, the gap between germline ends came to 14 bases. There are 15 residues in the CDR3. The CDR3 DNA reads as TGTGCCAGCAGCCAAGCATATGGTCGAGGTTATGGCTACACCTTC. Its protein is CASSQAYGRGYGYTF.

The chain links TRBV5-1 to TRBJ2-1; 9 bases match TRBD1. The CDR3 contains 13 residues. Germline V gene lookup returns CDR1 SGHRS and CDR2 YFSETQ. Trimming at V came to 3 bases and at J to 6 bases, leaving 1 base not matched to a gene. The CDR3, as DNA: TGCGCCAGCAGCTGGGACAGGGCCAATGAGCAGTTCTTC. Translating it yields CASSWDRANEQFF. Together with reference TRBV5-1 and TRBJ2-1, the CDR3 gives the full variable domain: KAGVTQTPRYLIKTRGQQVTLSCSPISGHRSVSWYQQTPGQGLQFLFEYFSETQRNKGNFPGRFSGRQFSNSRSEMNVSTLELGDSALYLCASSWDRANEQFFGPGTRLTVL.

This clone has a handful of counts. CDR3 sequence reads: CASSGGSSYEQYF. CDR3 DNA: TGTGCCAGCAGCGGGGGGTCCTCCTACGAGCAGTACTTC. The rearrangement uses TRBV7-9 and TRBJ2-7, with D perhaps TRBD2 (6 bases). Trimming removed 5 bases from V and 0 bases from J, with 8 bases in between. Germline V lookup: CDR1 SEHNR, CDR2 FQNEAQ (reference sequence). The length of the CDR3 is 13 residues.

The chain has TRBV25-1 and TRBJ1-2; maybe TRBD1 (5 bases). The CDR3 loop spans 14 amino acids. The V gene's germline CDR1 is MGHDK and CDR2 SYGVNS. V was cut by 4 bases and J by 7 bases, with 16 bases left in between. Here the CDR3 reads CASSAEYAGIGYTF. The CDR3 DNA reads TGTGCCAGCAGTGCCGAATACGCAGGGATTGGCTACACCTTC.

The J gene is TRBJ1-5, the V gene TRBV5-8; D not certain. The CDR3 has 14 amino acids. The germline gives CDR1 SGHTS, CDR2 YDEGEE. V lost 2 bases and J lost 6, with 12 bases in between. The CDR3: CASSLGRGGQPQHF. The CDR3 DNA is TGTGCCAGCAGCTTAGGGAGAGGAGGTCAGCCCCAGCATTTT.

This chain links TRBV7-9 with TRBJ2-5; D is perhaps TRBD1 (6 bases). CDR3 length: 15 amino acids. Trimming took 4 bases from V and 0 from J, leaving 12 bases between them. Germline values: CDR1 SEHNR, CDR2 FQNEAQ (reference sequence). The CDR3 region is CASSSMDSHQETQYF. DNA for the CDR3: TGTGCCAGCAGCTCTATGGACAGTCACCAAGAGACCCAGTACTTC.

The gene calls are TRBV7-8 and TRBJ2-7; TRBD2 aligns across 8 bases. V gave up 2 bases and J gave up 4 bases; unmatched junction bases: 19. The CDR3 is made up of 19 amino acids. Germline loops: CDR1 SGHVS, CDR2 FQNEAQ. CDR3 nucleotide sequence: TGTGCCAGCAGCTTAACTTTCCGTCGGGGGGGCCGTGGAGGGTACGAGCAGTACTTC. This encodes CASSLTFRRGGRGGYEQYF.

The V and J genes are TRBV29-1 and TRBJ2-5; TRBD1 matches 7 bases. This CDR3 has 12 residues. CDR1 and CDR2 from the germline V gene are SQVTM and ANQGSEA. The V and J ends lost 7 bases and 1 base, in that order; junction bases with no gene match: 3. The CDR3 DNA sequence: TGCAGCGCTGACAGGGTCCAAGAGACCCAGTACTTC. Translated, it gives CSADRVQETQYF.

The genes are TRBV20-1 and TRBJ2-7; 8 positions match TRBD2. Germline loops: CDR1 DFQATT, CDR2 SNEGSKA (reference sequence). The CDR3 totals 16 residues. J was trimmed by 0 bases and V by 3 bases; bases with no gene match: 10. CDR3 amino acids: CSASAAGGLSSYEQYF. CDR3 sequence (DNA): TGCAGTGCTAGTGCGGCGGGGGGCTTGAGCTCCTACGAGCAGTACTTC.

The chain joins TRBV2 to TRBJ2-1, with 11 nucleotides matching TRBD2. Germline V lookup: CDR1 SNHLY, CDR2 FYNNEI. Losses at the gene ends were 2 bases for V and 8 bases for J; bases not matched to a gene: 5. The CDR3 extends over 15 amino acids. In DNA, the CDR3 is TGTGCCAGCAGTGAACTAGCGGGGGGTTTAGATGAGCAGTTCTTC. Its protein product is CASSELAGGLDEQFF.

This clone was seen once. This chain links TRBV5-1 with TRBJ2-2; TRBD2 agrees at 13 bases. This CDR3 is 15 amino acids long. V dropped 4 bases and J dropped 6; count of bases not matched to a gene: 3. Looked up from germline, CDR1 is SGHRS and CDR2 is YFSETQ. The CDR3 DNA reads TGCGCCAGCAGCACCGGACTAGCGGGGGCCGGGGAGCTGTTTTTT. Amino acids: CASSTGLAGAGELFF. Complete variable domain (other parts from reference TRBV5-1 and TRBJ2-2): KAGVTQTPRYLIKTRGQQVTLSCSPISGHRSVSWYQQTPGQGLQFLFEYFSETQRNKGNFPGRFSGRQFSNSRSEMNVSTLELGDSALYLCASSTGLAGAGELFFGEGSRLTVL.

V usage is TRBV19 and J usage is TRBJ1-6; D might be TRBD1 (5 bases). The CDR3 runs to 13 residues. The V gene lost 4 bases and the J gene lost 8 bases, with 9 bases spanning the gap. CDR1 LNHDA and CDR2 SQIVND come from the germline V gene (reference sequence). The CDR3 spells CASSTPGDSPLHF. The CDR3 DNA follows: TGTGCCAGTAGTACTCCGGGGGATTCACCCCTCCACTTT.